The present TCR beta chain was sequenced within a study of cytomegalovirus exposure and HLA in healthy donors. As to this clone: What it binds is not known.

Regarding the study as a whole: Fewer N-insertions (relative to the roughly 700-donor mean) were reportedly seen in an Asian-associated ancestry cluster in a later analysis.

The CDR3 has 15 residues. Germline V gives CDR1 SNHLY, CDR2 FYNNEI. V was clipped by 3 bases and J by 0 bases, with 11 bases between them. 13 Jbeta primers and 60 Vbeta primers were used for the PCR. Here immunoSEQ multiplex PCR was the method, and the copy in TCRdb shows in-frame clones only, minus some. Of about 130,000 clones listed, over 75% were seen once; the top ten hold about 1.8%. Sequencing was carried out using PBMCs. This chain links TRBV2 with TRBJ1-2; no clear D gene. The sequence was obtained from a boy aged 10-17 years in good health and CMV-seronegative. The DNA of the CDR3 is TGTGCCAGCAGTGATCTCAGTCGGGCTAACTATGGCTACACCTTC. It is translated as CASSDLSRANYGYTF.